The 30 T cell receptor beta chains below come from one sample, sequenced in a study of shared clonotypes between healthy human individuals. Using immunoSEQ multiplex PCR, the repertoire was profiled, and TCRdb retains in-frame clones only, with some absent. The sample contains a few hundred thousand clones, approximately 79% of which appear only once. The sample taken for sequencing was memory CD4+ T cells sorted from blood. The subset is: CD45RA-negative fraction. The receptor set was obtained from a man between 25 and 39 years old in good health.

The chain combines TRBV2 with TRBJ1-4; D is possibly TRBD1 (5 bases). CDR3 length: 15 residues. V was pared by 0 bases and J by 4 bases, with 9 bases between. Germline V gene lookup returns CDR1 SNHLY and CDR2 FYNNEI. This chain's CDR3 is CASSEATGDNEKLFF. DNA of the CDR3: TGTGCCAGCAGTGAAGCAACAGGCGATAATGAAAAACTGTTTTTT.

The chain has TRBV6-5 and TRBJ2-2; D remains unclear. CDR3 length: 14 residues. V was pared by 1 base and J by 3 bases, with 6 bases between. The V gene's germline CDR1 is MNHEY and CDR2 SVGAGI. The CDR3 region has the DNA TGTGCCAGCAGTTACTACAGAGACACCGGGGAGCTGTTTTTT. Translated, it gives CASSYYRDTGELFF.

The chain couples TRBV5-4 to TRBJ2-7; TRBD2 agrees at 10 bases. This CDR3 spans 16 amino acids. The germline CDR1 and CDR2 sequences are SGHNT and YYREEE (reference sequence). The J segment lost 6 bases and the V segment lost 0 bases, leaving 9 bases of the junction unmatched. This CDR3 reads CASSLESGRALGEQYF. The CDR3 DNA is TGTGCCAGCAGCTTGGAAAGCGGGAGGGCCCTGGGCGAGCAGTACTTC.

V usage is TRBV2 and J usage is TRBJ2-5; D remains unclear. CDR1 SNHLY and CDR2 FYNNEI come from the germline V gene. The CDR3 is 20 residues long. V was shortened by 5 bases and J by 3 bases, with 31 bases between the two germline ends. Here the CDR3 DNA reads TGTGCCAGCAGTTTCGAGACAATCTCAATCAGAGCCGTATCCGAAGAGACCCAGTACTTC. Residues: CASSFETISIRAVSEETQYF. Supplemented by reference TRBV2 and TRBJ2-5, the full variable domain reads EPEVTQTPSHQVTQMGQEVILRCVPISNHLYFYWYRQILGQKVEFLVSFYNNEISEKSEIFDDQFSVERPDGSNFTLKIRSTKLEDSAMYFCASSFETISIRAVSEETQYFGPGTRLLVL.

J is TRBJ1-2 and V is TRBV2; D not certain. V shed 7 bases and J shed 5 bases, with 11 bases lying between them. From germline, CDR1 is SNHLY and CDR2 FYNNEI. This CDR3 spans 12 amino acids. The CDR3 here is CASTNDGYGYTF. Written as DNA, the CDR3 is TGTGCCAGCACCAACGACGGGTATGGCTACACCTTC.

The V and J genes are TRBV7-9 and TRBJ1-5; D is undetermined. CDR1 and CDR2 (germline): SEHNR, FQNEAQ (reference sequence). This CDR3 contains 15 residues. The V and J ends lost 3 bases and 3 bases respectively, with 12 bases between them. CDR3 sequence reads: CASSLAGIDNQPQHF. In DNA form, the CDR3 reads TGTGCCAGCAGCTTGGCGGGGATAGACAATCAGCCCCAGCATTTT.

The chain links TRBV5-4 to TRBJ2-1, with 16 bases fitting TRBD2. Unmatched junction bases numbered 4, after V lost 4 bases and J lost 0 bases. The CDR3 consists of 18 residues. Germline assignment: CDR1 SGHNT and CDR2 YYREEE (reference sequence). The CDR3 DNA is TGTGCCAGCAGCGCCGGGACTAGCGGGAGGGGCTCCTACAATGAGCAGTTCTTC. Translation gives CASSAGTSGRGSYNEQFF.

This rearrangement joins TRBV10-3 to TRBJ2-1; 10 positions match TRBD2. The CDR3 spans 20 residues. Trimming removed 6 bases from V and 7 bases from J; junction bases left unmatched: 24. The germline gives CDR1 ENHRY, CDR2 SYGVKD. The CDR3 is CAISPRRWGPSSSGSNEQFF. CDR3 in DNA: TGTGCCATCAGCCCCCGGCGCTGGGGGCCCTCGTCTAGCGGGAGTAATGAGCAGTTCTTC.

As to this clone: This same CDR3 is encoded by further DNA sequences in the sample. The genes are TRBV18 and TRBJ2-3, with D hard to call. There are 12 residues in the CDR3. In germline, CDR1 is KGHSH, CDR2 LQKENI. Deletions cut 4 bases from V and 1 base from J, with 3 bases between. The CDR3 region has the DNA TGTGCCAGCTCACAGGGCACAGATACGCAGTATTTT. Amino acid sequence: CASSQGTDTQYF.

This chain links TRBV11-3 with TRBJ2-3; 8 positions agree with TRBD2. Germline values: CDR1 SGHNT, CDR2 YENEEA. This CDR3 comprises 14 residues. Trimming took 5 bases from V and 4 from J; bases not matched to a gene: 5. In nucleotides, the CDR3 is TGTGCCAGCAGCATAGCGGGATTCCCAGATACGCAGTATTTT. Protein product: CASSIAGFPDTQYF.

This clone has a single count. The V gene is TRBV5-1, the J gene TRBJ1-2; D not resolved. The V gene's germline CDR1 is SGHRS and CDR2 YFSETQ. The CDR3 contains 13 residues. With 1 base removed from V and 4 bases from J, the gap between germline ends came to 8 bases. The CDR3 DNA reads TGCGCCAGCAGCTTGACCGGGAGCTATGGCTACACCTTC. Its protein is CASSLTGSYGYTF.

The chain's CDR3 is CASSLSQVSGNTIYF. Here the CDR3 DNA reads TGCGCCAGCAGCTTGAGTCAGGTCTCTGGAAACACCATATATTTT. The chain is built from TRBV5-1 and TRBJ1-3; D gene uncertain. The length of the CDR3 is 15 residues. CDR1 and CDR2 from the germline V gene are SGHRS and YFSETQ. Between the trimmed V and J ends, which lost 1 base and 0 bases, there was a span of 8 bases.

The CDR3 DNA is TGCAGCGTCGTGGGACTGACAATATCTGGCGAAACACCCCAAAAAGACACAGATACGCAGTATTTT. This codes for CSVVGLTISGETPQKDTDTQYF. This chain uses TRBV29-1 with TRBJ2-3; D is possibly TRBD2 (6 bases). The V and J ends lost 6 bases and 2 bases respectively, with 39 bases between them. Germline-derived CDR1 and CDR2 are SQVTM and ANQGSEA. This CDR3 contains 22 residues.

This clone was seen only once. The V gene is TRBV5-6, the J gene TRBJ1-2; no firm D call. V dropped 4 bases and J dropped 3 bases, with 22 bases sitting between them. The CDR3 extends over 17 amino acids. The germline V gene encodes CDR1 SGHDT and CDR2 YYEEEE. The CDR3 DNA sequence: TGTGCCAGCAGCCCACGGCCGTTTAGGTTTCCCGACTATGGCTACACCTTC. This gives the protein CASSPRPFRFPDYGYTF.

The chain links TRBV9 to TRBJ1-2, with 11 bases lining up with TRBD1. V lost 0 bases and J lost 10; bases outside the gene matches: 20. Germline V gives CDR1 SGDLS, CDR2 YYNGEE. The CDR3 has 19 amino acids. This chain's CDR3 is CASSVELWDRGSSGRVYTF. The CDR3 region has the DNA TGTGCCAGCAGCGTAGAGCTCTGGGACAGGGGGAGCTCTGGCCGTGTCTACACCTTC.

The genes are TRBV6-1 and TRBJ2-2, with D possibly TRBD2 on 7 matching bases. CDR1 is MNHNS, CDR2 SASEGT, per germline. The V gene lost 3 bases and the J gene lost 4 bases, with 24 bases spanning the gap. The CDR3 contains 19 residues. CDR3 sequence: CASSDVSFLGGAFTGELFF. CDR3 sequence (DNA): TGTGCCAGCAGTGATGTTTCGTTTCTTGGGGGGGCGTTCACCGGGGAGCTGTTTTTT.

As to this clone: In the same sample, other DNA sequences code for this CDR3. The chain has TRBV18 and TRBJ2-5; D call uncertain. Trimming pared 3 bases from V and 5 bases from J, leaving 10 bases between. CDR1 is KGHSH and CDR2 is LQKENI in the germline V gene. The CDR3 totals 13 residues. The CDR3 sequence: CASSPPSEETQYF. CDR3 in DNA: TGTGCCAGCTCACCTCCGAGCGAGGAGACCCAGTACTTC.

The chain recombines TRBV28 with TRBJ1-4; 9 bases agree with TRBD1. This CDR3 is 17 amino acids long. V trimming: 3 bases; J trimming: 6 bases; junction bases outside the gene matches: 11. The germline CDR1 and CDR2 sequences are MDHEN and SYDVKM. The DNA for the CDR3 is TGTGCCAGCAGTTTTTCCCCCCCCCGGGACAGGGATGAAAAACTGTTTTTT. Protein: CASSFSPPRDRDEKLFF.

The genes are TRBV25-1 and TRBJ2-7; a weak D match, TRBD2 (5 bases). CDR3 length: 12 residues. CDR1 is MGHDK, CDR2 SYGVNS, per germline. V dropped 2 bases and J dropped 7 bases, with 9 bases sitting between them. The CDR3, as DNA: TGTGCCAGCAGTGAAGGGCCGGGGGAGCAGTACTTC. It specifies CASSEGPGEQYF.

DNA for the CDR3: TGTGCCACCAGCAGAGAATCTCCGGGATCCTACGAGCAGTACTTC. This translates into CATSRESPGSYEQYF. V is TRBV15 and J is TRBJ2-7, with D perhaps matching TRBD2 (5 bases). The germline V gene encodes CDR1 LNHNV and CDR2 YYDKDF (reference sequence). V was trimmed by 0 bases and J by 1 base, leaving 10 bases between them. There are 15 residues in the CDR3.

The chain links TRBV5-1 to TRBJ2-7, with D perhaps matching TRBD2 (6 bases). Trimming pared 1 base from V and 4 bases from J, leaving 12 bases between. This CDR3 spans 14 amino acids. The germline V gene has CDR1 SGHRS and CDR2 YFSETQ. The CDR3 reads CASSLMRDGYEQYF. The CDR3, as DNA: TGCGCCAGCAGCTTGATGCGGGATGGTTACGAGCAGTACTTC.

The chain recombines TRBV7-8 with TRBJ2-7, with 7 bases matching TRBD1. Germline lookup yields CDR1 SGHVS and CDR2 FQNEAQ. The V gene end was trimmed by 2 bases and the J gene end by 5 bases; junction bases not matched to a gene: 9. The CDR3 totals 15 residues. CDR3 DNA: TGTGCCAGCAGCTTAACTTTAGGGACAGCGAACGAGCAGTACTTC. Its protein product is CASSLTLGTANEQYF. Drawing the rest from reference TRBV7-8 and TRBJ2-7, the complete variable domain is GAGVSQSPRYKVAKRGQDVALRCDPISGHVSLFWYQQALGQGPEFLTYFQNEAQLDKSGLPSDRFFAERPEGSVSTLKIQRTQQEDSAVYLCASSLTLGTANEQYFGPGTRLTVT.

The count of this clone is one. V and J are TRBV7-2 and TRBJ2-1; 16 bases match TRBD2. After removal of 5 bases from V and 9 bases from J, the junction contained 7 bases not matched to a gene. Germline V CDR1 and CDR2: SGHTA, FQGNSA. CDR3 size: 16 residues. The CDR3 DNA sequence: TGTGCCAGCAGCCCAGGGACTAGCGGGAGGGCCGGTGAGCAGTTCTTC. Amino acid sequence: CASSPGTSGRAGEQFF.

The rearrangement joins TRBV28 to TRBJ1-4; no firm D call. The CDR3 runs to 14 residues. The germline V gene encodes CDR1 MDHEN and CDR2 SYDVKM. V lost 8 bases and J 8 bases, leaving 18 bases between the germline ends. CDR3 in DNA: TGTGCCAGCGGCTCCGTGGGGATCGGGGAAAAACTGTTTTTT. It encodes CASGSVGIGEKLFF.

V gene TRBV10-3 combines with J gene TRBJ2-7; tentatively, D is TRBD1 (6 bases). Trimming stripped 0 bases from V and 3 bases from J, with 6 bases between. Germline CDR1 is ENHRY and CDR2 is SYGVKD. The CDR3 loop spans 13 amino acids. The chain's CDR3 is CAISESDSYEQYF. CDR3 coding DNA: TGTGCCATCAGTGAGTCGGACAGCTACGAGCAGTACTTC.

The CDR3 loop is CAIPGLGAGGYTF. The CDR3 nucleotides are TGTGCCATCCCGGGTTTGGGGGCCGGAGGCTACACCTTC. This chain uses TRBV28 with TRBJ1-2; weak D call: TRBD1 (6 bases). The germline V gene has CDR1 MDHEN and CDR2 SYDVKM. The CDR3 is 13 residues long. V gave up 10 bases and J gave up 8 bases, with 20 bases separating them.

The CDR3, as DNA: TGTGCCAGCACTACGGGGAAAGAGACCCAGTACTTC. This sequence encodes CASTTGKETQYF. The chain couples TRBV2 to TRBJ2-5, with D possibly matching TRBD2 (5 bases). The CDR3 is made up of 12 amino acids. Germline-derived CDR1 and CDR2 are SNHLY and FYNNEI. V lost 7 bases, J lost 3 bases, and 9 bases lay in between. Together with reference TRBV2 and TRBJ2-5, the CDR3 gives the full variable domain: EPEVTQTPSHQVTQMGQEVILRCVPISNHLYFYWYRQILGQKVEFLVSFYNNEISEKSEIFDDQFSVERPDGSNFTLKIRSTKLEDSAMYFCASTTGKETQYFGPGTRLLVL.

The rearrangement uses TRBV5-1 and TRBJ2-5; D tentatively fits TRBD1 or TRBD2 (7 bases each). Between the trimmed V and J ends, which lost 4 bases and 3 bases, there was a span of 22 bases. The germline gives CDR1 SGHRS, CDR2 YFSETQ. This CDR3 is built from 17 residues. CDR3 amino acids: CASSRGPLERDKETQYF. DNA for the CDR3: TGCGCCAGCAGCAGGGGGCCCCTAGAGCGGGATAAAGAGACCCAGTACTTC.

This chain connects TRBV27 to TRBJ1-4; D is ambiguous. The CDR3 runs to 16 residues. CDR1 and CDR2 (germline): MNHEY, SMNVEV (reference sequence). The germline V and J ends were trimmed by 0 bases and 5 bases, with 13 bases remaining between them. CDR3 in amino acids: CASSLSPPITNEKLFF. The CDR3 DNA follows: TGTGCCAGCAGTTTATCGCCACCCATAACGAATGAAAAACTGTTTTTT.

V gene TRBV29-1 combines with J gene TRBJ2-6; D not certain. Germline V gene lookup returns CDR1 SQVTM and CDR2 ANQGSEA. V was clipped by 4 bases and J by 2 bases, with 3 bases between them. The CDR3 is 12 residues long. Here the CDR3 reads CSVGTGANVLTF. Written as DNA, the CDR3 is TGCAGCGTTGGTACTGGGGCCAACGTCCTGACTTTC.